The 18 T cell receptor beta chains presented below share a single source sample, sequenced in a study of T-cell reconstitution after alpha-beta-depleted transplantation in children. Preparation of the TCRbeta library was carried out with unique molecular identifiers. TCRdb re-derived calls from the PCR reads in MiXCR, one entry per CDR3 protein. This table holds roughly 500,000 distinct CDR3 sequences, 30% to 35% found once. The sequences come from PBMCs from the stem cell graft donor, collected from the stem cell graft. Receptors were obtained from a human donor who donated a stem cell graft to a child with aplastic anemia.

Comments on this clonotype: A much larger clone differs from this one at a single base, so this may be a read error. The CDR3 reads CASGINNRELFF. The CDR3 region has the DNA TGTGCCAGCGGTATAAACAACAGGGAACTGTTTTTT. The rearrangement links TRBV2 to TRBJ1-4, with a tentative D call TRBD1 (6 bases). The V and J ends lost 8 bases and 12 bases respectively, with 16 bases between them. Looked up from germline, CDR1 is SNHLY and CDR2 is FYNNEI. The CDR3 contains 12 residues.

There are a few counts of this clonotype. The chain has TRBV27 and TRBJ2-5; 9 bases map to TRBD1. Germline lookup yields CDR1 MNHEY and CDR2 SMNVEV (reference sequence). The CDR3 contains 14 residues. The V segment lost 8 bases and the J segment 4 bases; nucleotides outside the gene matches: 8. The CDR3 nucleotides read TGTGCCAGCGCCTACGCGGGACAGGGAGAGACCCAGTACTTC. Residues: CASAYAGQGETQYF.

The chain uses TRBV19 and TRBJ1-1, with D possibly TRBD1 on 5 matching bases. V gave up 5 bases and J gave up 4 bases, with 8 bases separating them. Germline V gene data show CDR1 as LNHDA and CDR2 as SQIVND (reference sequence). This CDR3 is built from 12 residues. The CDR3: CASSWQGTEAFF. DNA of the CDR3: TGTGCCAGTAGTTGGCAGGGCACTGAAGCTTTCTTT.

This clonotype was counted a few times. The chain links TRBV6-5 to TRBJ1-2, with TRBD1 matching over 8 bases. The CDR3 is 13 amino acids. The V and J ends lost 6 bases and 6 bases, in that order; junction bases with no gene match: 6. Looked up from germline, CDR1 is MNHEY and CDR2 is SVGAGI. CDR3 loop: CASRPPGGNGYTF. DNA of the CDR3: TGTGCCAGCAGACCCCCAGGGGGCAATGGCTACACCTTC.

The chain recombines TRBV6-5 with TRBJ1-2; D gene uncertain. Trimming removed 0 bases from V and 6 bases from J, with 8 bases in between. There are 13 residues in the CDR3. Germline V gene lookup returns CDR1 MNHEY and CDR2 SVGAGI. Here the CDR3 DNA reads TGTGCCAGCAGTTACTCGATTTCAAATGGCTACACCTTC. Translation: CASSYSISNGYTF.

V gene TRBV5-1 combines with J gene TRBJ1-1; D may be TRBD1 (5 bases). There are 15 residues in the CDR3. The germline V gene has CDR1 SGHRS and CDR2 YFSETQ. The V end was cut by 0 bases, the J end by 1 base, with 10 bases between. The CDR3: CASSLVAGQNTEAFF. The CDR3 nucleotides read TGCGCCAGCAGCTTGGTGGCAGGGCAGAACACTGAAGCTTTCTTT.

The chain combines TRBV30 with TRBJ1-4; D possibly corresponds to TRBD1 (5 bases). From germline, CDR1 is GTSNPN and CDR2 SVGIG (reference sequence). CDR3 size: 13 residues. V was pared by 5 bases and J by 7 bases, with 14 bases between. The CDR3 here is CAWARQTPEKLFF. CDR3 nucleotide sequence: TGTGCCTGGGCCCGACAGACGCCTGAAAAACTGTTTTTT.

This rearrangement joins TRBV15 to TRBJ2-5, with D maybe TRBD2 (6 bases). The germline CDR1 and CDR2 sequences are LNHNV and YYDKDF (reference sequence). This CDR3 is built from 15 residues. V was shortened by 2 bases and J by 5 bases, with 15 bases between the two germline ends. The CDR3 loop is CATSRLRLDGETQYF. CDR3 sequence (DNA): TGTGCCACCAGCAGACTTCGACTAGACGGGGAGACCCAGTACTTC.

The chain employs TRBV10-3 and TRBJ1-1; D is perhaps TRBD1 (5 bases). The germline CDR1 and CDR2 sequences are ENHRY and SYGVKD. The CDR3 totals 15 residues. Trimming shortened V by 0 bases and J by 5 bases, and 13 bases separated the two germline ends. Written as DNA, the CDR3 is TGTGCCATCAGTGAGTCTACTTGGGGGTTGACTGAAGCTTTCTTT. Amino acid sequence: CAISESTWGLTEAFF.

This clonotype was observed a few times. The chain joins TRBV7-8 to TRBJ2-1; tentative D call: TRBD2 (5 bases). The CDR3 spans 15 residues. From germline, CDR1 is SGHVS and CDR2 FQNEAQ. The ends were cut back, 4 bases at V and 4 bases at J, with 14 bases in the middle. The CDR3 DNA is TGTGCCAGCAGCTCCCCCCGGACGGGATACAATGAGCAGTTCTTC. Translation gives CASSSPRTGYNEQFF.

The CDR3 sequence is CAWDPGGADTQYF. The CDR3 nucleotides are TGTGCCTGGGACCCTGGGGGGGCAGATACGCAGTATTTT. V is TRBV30 and J is TRBJ2-3; TRBD2 matches at 7 bases. Germline lookup yields CDR1 GTSNPN and CDR2 SVGIG (reference sequence). The CDR3 is 13 residues long. J gave up 4 bases and V 5 bases, and 6 bases lay outside the gene matches.

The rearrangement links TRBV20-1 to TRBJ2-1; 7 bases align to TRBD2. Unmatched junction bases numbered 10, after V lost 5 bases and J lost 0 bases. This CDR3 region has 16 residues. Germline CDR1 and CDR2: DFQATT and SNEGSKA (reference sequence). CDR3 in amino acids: CSAGDWRTSSYNEQFF. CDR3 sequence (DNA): TGCAGTGCTGGGGATTGGAGGACTAGCTCCTACAATGAGCAGTTCTTC.

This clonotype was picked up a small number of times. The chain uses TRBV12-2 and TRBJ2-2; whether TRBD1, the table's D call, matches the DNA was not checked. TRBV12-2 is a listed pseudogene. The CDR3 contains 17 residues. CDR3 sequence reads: CASRPTRGPSNTGELFF. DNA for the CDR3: TGTGCAAGTCGCCCGACCAGGGGGCCATCGAACACCGGGGAGCTGTTTTTT.

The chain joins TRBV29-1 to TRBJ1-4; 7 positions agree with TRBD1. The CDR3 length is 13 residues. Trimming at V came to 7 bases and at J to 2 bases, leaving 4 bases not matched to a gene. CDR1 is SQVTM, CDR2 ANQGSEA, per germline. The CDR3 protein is CSATGTTNEKLFF. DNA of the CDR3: TGCAGCGCGACAGGGACCACTAATGAAAAACTGTTTTTT.

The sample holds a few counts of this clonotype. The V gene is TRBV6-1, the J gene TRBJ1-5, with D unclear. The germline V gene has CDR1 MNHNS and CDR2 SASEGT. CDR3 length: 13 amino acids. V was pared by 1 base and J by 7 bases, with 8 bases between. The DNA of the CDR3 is TGTGCCAGCAGTGAAGGGGTCGGGCAGCCCCAGCATTTT. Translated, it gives CASSEGVGQPQHF.

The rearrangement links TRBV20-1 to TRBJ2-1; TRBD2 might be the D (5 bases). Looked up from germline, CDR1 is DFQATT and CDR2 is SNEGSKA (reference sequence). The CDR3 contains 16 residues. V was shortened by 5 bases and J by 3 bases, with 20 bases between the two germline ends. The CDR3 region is CSAAEGLAAFYNEQFF. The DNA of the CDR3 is TGCAGTGCTGCAGAGGGCCTGGCGGCATTCTACAATGAGCAGTTCTTC.

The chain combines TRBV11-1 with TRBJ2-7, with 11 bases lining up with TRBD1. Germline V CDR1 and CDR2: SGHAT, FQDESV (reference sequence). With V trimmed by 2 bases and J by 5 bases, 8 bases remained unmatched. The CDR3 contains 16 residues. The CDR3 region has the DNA TGTGCCAGCAGCTTAAGGGTAGGACAGGGGGCCAACGAGCAGTACTTC. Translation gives CASSLRVGQGANEQYF.

The CDR3 reads CASSHSRTSSYNEQFF. DNA of the CDR3: TGTGCCAGCAGCCATAGTAGGACTAGCTCCTACAATGAGCAGTTCTTC. The chain is built from TRBV3-1 and TRBJ2-1, with TRBD2 matching over 7 bases. The CDR3 consists of 16 residues. CDR1 LGHDT and CDR2 YNNKEL come from the germline V gene (reference sequence). V was clipped by 3 bases and J by 0 bases; unmatched bases: 5.